This entry lists 9 T cell receptor beta chains sequenced from one sample in a study of T-cell memory formation after mild COVID-19. TCRdb processed the 5' RACE reads anew with MiXCR; each CDR3 protein has one entry. The sample yields roughly 450,000 distinct CDR3 sequences, 18% seen once. What was sequenced was PBMCs or a T cell subset sorted from them (not recorded which). Receptors were obtained from an adult woman who had mild COVID-19 (a few samples of this study predate the infection). Cell type and time point are not known.

The chain carries TRBV18 and TRBJ1-2, with D possibly being TRBD1 (6 bases). The V end lost 0 bases, the J end lost 8 bases, and 16 bases lay between the germline ends. Germline CDR1 reads KGHSH; CDR2 reads LQKENI. This CDR3 is 15 amino acids long. The chain's CDR3 is CASSPPTNRVGGYTF. CDR3 nucleotides: TGTGCCAGCTCACCACCGACTAACAGGGTTGGCGGCTACACCTTC. The whole variable domain, filled in from reference TRBV18 and TRBJ1-2, reads NAGVMQNPRHLVRRRGQEARLRCSPMKGHSHVYWYRQLPEEGLKFMVYLQKENIIDESGMPKERFSAEFPKEGPSILRIQQVVRGDSAAYFCASSPPTNRVGGYTFGSGTRLTVV.

The chain couples TRBV10-2 to TRBJ2-1; no clear D gene. The V and J ends lost 4 bases and 7 bases respectively, with 20 bases between them. This CDR3 region has 16 residues. Germline assignment: CDR1 WSHSY and CDR2 SAAADI. The CDR3 bases are TGCGCCAGCAGTGGGCCGGGTGACCCCCCTGTGAATGAGCAGTTCTTC. It encodes CASSGPGDPPVNEQFF.

The chain employs TRBV4-3 and TRBJ1-3, with D unresolved. The V end was cut by 3 bases, the J end by 3 bases, with 15 bases between. Germline loops: CDR1 LGHNA, CDR2 YSLEER. This CDR3 has 16 amino acids. CDR3 region: CASSQAGGTSGNTIYF. CDR3 nucleotides: TGCGCCAGCAGCCAGGCTGGTGGAACTAGTGGAAACACCATATATTTT.

The chain joins TRBV28 to TRBJ1-1, with D perhaps matching TRBD1 (6 bases). Trimming took 3 bases from V and 2 from J, leaving 13 bases between them. The CDR3 runs 15 residues. The germline gives CDR1 MDHEN, CDR2 SYDVKM. The chain's CDR3 is CASSFSQGTNTEAFF. The CDR3 DNA follows: TGTGCCAGCAGTTTTAGCCAGGGGACCAACACTGAAGCTTTCTTT.

This clonotype was counted a few times. The J gene is TRBJ2-4, the V gene TRBV4-2; the D call may be TRBD1 or TRBD2 (6 bases each). In germline, CDR1 is LGHNA, CDR2 YNFKEQ. Trimming shortened V by 0 bases and J by 0 bases, and 9 bases separated the two germline ends. The CDR3 is made up of 16 amino acids. The CDR3 region is CASSQEGGGAKNIQYF. DNA of the CDR3: TGTGCCAGCAGCCAAGAGGGGGGCGGAGCCAAAAACATTCAGTACTTC.

The chain joins TRBV11-2 to TRBJ2-1, with D perhaps assigned TRBD1 or TRBD2 (5 bases each). The CDR3 is 17 amino acids. The germline V and J ends were trimmed by 6 bases and 0 bases, with 18 bases remaining between them. Germline CDR1 and CDR2: SGHAT and FQNNGV. The DNA for the CDR3 is TGTGCCAGCAGTGGGACGACCGGACGGAGCTCCTACAATGAGCAGTTCTTC. It encodes CASSGTTGRSSYNEQFF.

V gene TRBV3-1 combines with J gene TRBJ2-1; the D gene is possibly TRBD1 (6 bases). V dropped 0 bases and J dropped 6 bases, with 9 bases sitting between them. Per the germline V gene, CDR1 is LGHDT and CDR2 is YNNKEL (reference sequence). This CDR3 has 14 residues. CDR3 in DNA: TGTGCCAGCAGCCAAGAGACAGGATTCAATGAGCAGTTCTTC. Translating it yields CASSQETGFNEQFF.

This clonotype was observed at least ten times. This sequence joins TRBV5-4 and TRBJ2-7; D remains ambiguous. This CDR3 contains 16 residues. Trimming took 0 bases from V and 4 from J, leaving 17 bases between them. The germline CDR1 and CDR2 sequences are SGHNT and YYREEE (reference sequence). The CDR3 loop is CASSLDVMAGDYEQYF. The CDR3 DNA follows: TGTGCCAGCAGCTTGGATGTCATGGCAGGCGATTACGAGCAGTACTTC.

A few counts support this clonotype. The chain joins TRBV7-9 to TRBJ2-1; 10 nucleotides line up with TRBD2. Germline CDR1 reads SEHNR; CDR2 reads FQNEAQ (reference sequence). The CDR3 has 15 amino acids. Trimming removed 5 bases from V and 4 bases from J; junction bases left unmatched: 5. The CDR3 is CASSEALAGYNEQFF. The CDR3 DNA reads TGTGCCAGCAGCGAGGCACTAGCGGGGTACAATGAGCAGTTCTTC.